The 3 T cell receptor beta chains given below trace back to one sample, sequenced in a study of blood T cell repertoires in COVID-19. Produced via immunoSEQ multiplex PCR; TCRdb's table is partial and in-frame only. The sample shows a few hundred thousand clones, more than 65% of them seen only once. What was sequenced was peripheral blood. These receptors all stem from a woman aged 18-29 years with acute or convalescent COVID-19.

The chain links TRBV2 to TRBJ2-7; D unresolved. The V end was cut by 3 bases, the J end by 0 bases, with 9 bases between. CDR3 size: 14 residues. CDR1 and CDR2 (germline): SNHLY, FYNNEI. The CDR3 spells CASSEARSSYEQYF. CDR3 coding DNA: TGTGCCAGCAGTGAGGCGAGGAGCTCCTACGAGCAGTACTTC.

The chain uses TRBV6-2 or TRBV6-3 and TRBJ2-1; tentative D call: TRBD2 (6 bases). The germline CDR1 and CDR2 sequences are MNHEY and SVGEGT. CDR3 size: 15 residues. V was cut by 6 bases and J by 3 bases, with 15 bases left in between. CDR3 protein: CASSRGLAGYNEQFF. Here the CDR3 DNA reads TGTGCCAGCAGCCGGGGACTCGCGGGCTACAATGAGCAGTTCTTC.

V gene TRBV6-5 combines with J gene TRBJ1-6, with D possibly matching TRBD1 (6 bases). The CDR3 has 14 residues. Per the germline V gene, CDR1 is MNHEY and CDR2 is SVGAGI. V was cut by 4 bases and J by 7 bases, with 11 bases left in between. CDR3 sequence (DNA): TGTGCCAGCAGTTCAGACAGGAGGAATTCACCCCTCCACTTT. This sequence encodes CASSSDRRNSPLHF.